Below, 28 T cell receptor beta chains from the same sample are listed, as sequenced in a study of blood T cell repertoires in COVID-19. The protocol was immunoSEQ multiplex PCR, while the TCRdb copy is restricted to in-frame clones and leaves out a portion. The table shows approximately 100,000 clones, with about 90% occurring only once. Sample: peripheral blood. The origin of the receptors is a human donor in a cohort sampled during active COVID-19.

The chain is built from TRBV2 and TRBJ1-2; no clear D gene. The CDR3 covers 13 residues. The germline gives CDR1 SNHLY, CDR2 FYNNEI. V dropped 6 bases and J dropped 4 bases, with 12 bases sitting between them. For the CDR3, the DNA is TGTGCCAGCAGCGGAGACGGGGTCTATGGCTACACCTTC. Translation gives CASSGDGVYGYTF.

This clone occurred a few times. V gene TRBV7-2 combines with J gene TRBJ1-5; TRBD1 agrees at 10 bases. V lost 1 base to trimming and J lost 16 bases; unmatched junction nucleotides: 7. Germline lookup yields CDR1 SGHTA and CDR2 FQGNSA. CDR3 length: 13 residues. This CDR3 reads CASSLVAGQGHHF. CDR3 nucleotides: TGTGCCAGCAGCTTAGTCGCGGGACAGGGGCACCATTTT. Variable domain in full (rest from reference TRBV7-2 and TRBJ1-5): GAGVSQSPSNKVTEKGKDVELRCDPISGHTALYWYRQSLGQGLEFLIYFQGNSAPDKSGLPSDRFSAERTGGSVSTLTIQRTQQEDSAVYLCASSLVAGQGHHFGDGTRLSIL.

The rearrangement uses TRBV15 and TRBJ1-2; 9 bases agree with TRBD1. Germline V lookup: CDR1 LNHNV, CDR2 YYDKDF (reference sequence). V was clipped by 4 bases and J by 8 bases; unmatched bases: 5. The CDR3 sequence is 13 residues long. The CDR3 reads CATSTRDRVGYTF. CDR3 nucleotides: TGTGCCACCAGCACTCGGGACAGGGTCGGCTACACCTTC.

The chain uses TRBV9 and TRBJ2-3; D is possibly TRBD2 (5 bases). Germline lookup yields CDR1 SGDLS and CDR2 YYNGEE. The CDR3 spans 14 residues. The ends were cut back, 2 bases at V and 5 bases at J, with 12 bases in the middle. CDR3 residues: CASSVHPREDTQYF. Here the CDR3 DNA reads TGTGCCAGCAGCGTTCACCCCCGGGAAGATACGCAGTATTTT.

The V and J genes are TRBV5-6 and TRBJ2-1, with 10 bases that match TRBD2. Looked up from germline, CDR1 is SGHDT and CDR2 is YYEEEE. The CDR3 spans 19 residues. The V and J ends lost 3 bases and 5 bases, in that order; junction bases with no gene match: 17. CDR3 sequence (DNA): TGTGCCAGCAGCTACAATTTAAATAAACTAGCGGGGAAGAACAATGAGCAGTTCTTC. As protein: CASSYNLNKLAGKNNEQFF. Drawing the rest from reference TRBV5-6 and TRBJ2-1, the complete variable domain is DAGVTQSPTHLIKTRGQQVTLRCSPKSGHDTVSWYQQALGQGPQFIFQYYEEEERQRGNFPDRFSGHQFPNYSSELNVNALLLGDSALYLCASSYNLNKLAGKNNEQFFGPGTRLTVL.

The CDR3 region is CASSPLRGRGDEQYF. CDR3 sequence (DNA): TGTGCCAGCAGCCCCCTGCGGGGCAGGGGGGACGAGCAGTACTTC. The genes are TRBV11-2 and TRBJ2-7; D is perhaps TRBD1 (7 bases). CDR3 length: 15 residues. The germline CDR1 and CDR2 sequences are SGHAT and FQNNGV. With 5 bases removed from V and 5 bases from J, the gap between germline ends came to 19 bases. The full variable domain, with the rest looked up from reference TRBV11-2 and TRBJ2-7, is EAGVAQSPRYKIIEKRQSVAFWCNPISGHATLYWYQQILGQGPKLLIQFQNNGVVDDSQLPKDRFSAERLKGVDSTLKIQPAKLEDSAVYLCASSPLRGRGDEQYFGPGTRLTVT.

This chain links TRBV9 with TRBJ2-1, with 13 bases lining up with TRBD2. This CDR3 has 16 amino acids. The germline CDR1 and CDR2 sequences are SGDLS and YYNGEE. V shed 3 bases and J 4 bases; nucleotides not matched to a gene: 4. Written as DNA, the CDR3 is TGTGCCAGCAGCGCACGGACTAGCGGGAGTTACAATGAGCAGTTCTTC. As protein: CASSARTSGSYNEQFF.

The chain combines TRBV6-5 with TRBJ2-5; 9 bases match TRBD1. Germline CDR1 and CDR2: MNHEY and SVGAGI. Trimming took 5 bases from V and 4 from J; bases not matched to a gene: 8. CDR3 length: 15 amino acids. The CDR3 is CASSLLTGGRETQYF. The CDR3 region has the DNA TGTGCCAGCAGTCTATTGACAGGGGGTCGAGAGACCCAGTACTTC.

The CDR3 DNA reads TGCGCCAGCAGCGTACAGGGTTTCGGAGAGACCCAGTACTTC. As protein: CASSVQGFGETQYF. V is TRBV5-1 and J is TRBJ2-5; maybe TRBD1 (6 bases). Germline CDR1 reads SGHRS; CDR2 reads YFSETQ. The CDR3 loop spans 14 amino acids. Trimming took 4 bases from V and 4 from J, leaving 14 bases between them.

CDR3 in DNA: TGTGCCAGCAGCTTATCTCAGGAGGGGGCGGGTCAGCCCCAGCATTTT. Amino acid sequence: CASSLSQEGAGQPQHF. The genes are TRBV7-8 and TRBJ1-5, with 7 bases fitting TRBD1. Germline CDR1 is SGHVS and CDR2 is FQNEAQ. The length of the CDR3 is 16 residues. J gave up 6 bases and V 2 bases, and 10 bases lay outside the gene matches.

This sequence joins TRBV5-1 and TRBJ2-3; 12 bases agree with TRBD2. Unmatched junction bases numbered 6, after V lost 2 bases and J lost 11 bases. The CDR3 runs 14 residues. CDR1 is SGHRS, CDR2 YFSETQ, per germline. CDR3 in amino acids: CASSFELAGGGQYF. Here the CDR3 DNA reads TGCGCCAGCAGCTTTGAACTAGCGGGGGGCGGGCAGTATTTT. The full variable domain, in which reference TRBV5-1 and TRBJ2-3 provide the parts outside the CDR3, is KAGVTQTPRYLIKTRGQQVTLSCSPISGHRSVSWYQQTPGQGLQFLFEYFSETQRNKGNFPGRFSGRQFSNSRSEMNVSTLELGDSALYLCASSFELAGGGQYFGPGTRLTVL.

The chain is built from TRBV12-3 or TRBV12-4 and TRBJ1-6; D may be TRBD1 (5 bases). CDR3 length: 13 residues. Between the trimmed V and J ends, which lost 6 bases and 11 bases, there was a span of 14 bases. In DNA, the CDR3 is TGTGCCAGCAGACCAGGGCTCTGGGCACCCCTCCACTTT. Encoded protein: CASRPGLWAPLHF.

This clone has a single count. This sequence joins TRBV28 and TRBJ1-5, with 7 bases fitting TRBD1. This CDR3 has 15 amino acids. The germline V gene has CDR1 MDHEN and CDR2 SYDVKM. Trimming removed 7 bases from V and 5 bases from J; junction bases left unmatched: 11. The CDR3 DNA reads TGTGCCAGCACCGCCCAACAGGGGACCCATCAGCCCCAGCATTTT. This translates into CASTAQQGTHQPQHF.

The chain recombines TRBV6-5 with TRBJ1-2, with 9 positions matching TRBD1. The CDR3 has 13 residues. With 2 bases clipped from V and 7 bases from J, the junction kept 2 bases outside the gene matches. Germline CDR1 and CDR2: MNHEY and SVGAGI. The CDR3 here is CASSYADRGGYTF. As DNA, the CDR3 is TGTGCCAGCAGTTACGCGGACAGGGGTGGCTACACCTTC.

The chain combines TRBV6-6 with TRBJ2-7; TRBD1 aligns across 11 bases. Trimming at V came to 4 bases and at J to 7 bases, leaving 6 bases not matched to a gene. The CDR3 extends over 14 amino acids. Germline assignment: CDR1 MNHNY and CDR2 SVGAGI (reference sequence). CDR3 DNA: TGTGCCAGCAGTTCCGGGACAGGGGGTCCTGAGCAGTACTTC. Protein sequence: CASSSGTGGPEQYF.

This sequence joins TRBV29-1 and TRBJ2-1, with TRBD2 matching 16 bases. This CDR3 is built from 16 residues. V gave up 7 bases and J gave up 8 bases; unmatched junction bases: 11. Germline CDR1 is SQVTM and CDR2 is ANQGSEA. The chain's CDR3 is CSGSGTSGRATDEQFF. The CDR3 nucleotides are TGCAGCGGATCCGGGACTAGCGGGAGGGCCACCGATGAGCAGTTCTTC.

This rearrangement joins TRBV7-2 to TRBJ1-4; 7 bases are a match to TRBD1. Looked up from germline, CDR1 is SGHTA and CDR2 is FQGNSA. The CDR3 is 14 amino acids. The junction had 3 bases not matched to a gene; V was cut back by 4 bases and J by 4 bases. The CDR3, as DNA: TGTGCCAGCAGCTCCGGGGACAGTAATGAAAAACTGTTTTTT. It translates to CASSSGDSNEKLFF.

V and J are TRBV9 and TRBJ2-2; 9 bases map to TRBD1. Germline CDR1 reads SGDLS; CDR2 reads YYNGEE. J gave up 9 bases and V 3 bases, and 3 bases lay outside the gene matches. The CDR3 contains 13 residues. The CDR3 region has the DNA TGTGCCAGCAGCGAACAGGGGGCCCGGGAGCTGTTTTTT. It yields the protein CASSEQGARELFF.

J is TRBJ1-1 and V is TRBV6-6; TRBD1 might be the D (6 bases). The CDR3 totals 14 residues. Trimming removed 0 bases at V and 3 bases at J, with 8 bases between. Germline CDR1 and CDR2: MNHNY and SVGAGI (reference sequence). The CDR3 region has the DNA TGTGCCAGCAGTTACTCACAGGGCGACACTGAAGCTTTCTTT. This encodes CASSYSQGDTEAFF.

The gene calls are TRBV29-1 and TRBJ1-4; 9 positions agree with TRBD1. Germline lookup yields CDR1 SQVTM and CDR2 ANQGSEA. The CDR3 consists of 12 residues. J gave up 7 bases and V 8 bases, and 5 bases lay outside the gene matches. CDR3 nucleotides: TGCAGCTGGACAGGGGAAGGTGAAAAACTGTTTTTT. This sequence encodes CSWTGEGEKLFF.

This chain connects TRBV9 to TRBJ2-7; D unresolved. CDR3 size: 13 residues. V dropped 0 bases and J dropped 4 bases, with 8 bases sitting between them. In germline, CDR1 is SGDLS, CDR2 YYNGEE. The chain's CDR3 is CASSVDESYEQYF. The CDR3 DNA reads as TGTGCCAGCAGCGTAGATGAGAGTTACGAGCAGTACTTC. The full variable domain, in which reference TRBV9 and TRBJ2-7 provide the parts outside the CDR3, is DSGVTQTPKHLITATGQRVTLRCSPRSGDLSVYWYQQSLDQGLQFLIQYYNGEERAKGNILERFSAQQFPDLHSELNLSSLELGDSALYFCASSVDESYEQYFGPGTRLTVT.

The V gene is TRBV12-3 or TRBV12-4, the J gene TRBJ1-1; D might be TRBD1 (6 bases). The CDR3 consists of 12 residues. Trimming took 6 bases from V and 10 from J, leaving 15 bases between them. The CDR3 DNA reads as TGTGCCAGCAGCCTGAACAGGGACGTAGCTTTCTTT. Amino acid sequence: CASSLNRDVAFF.

The V and J genes are TRBV10-3 and TRBJ1-2; 8 nucleotides match TRBD1. This CDR3 contains 16 residues. V was pared by 10 bases and J by 3 bases, with 16 bases of the junction left unmatched. Germline V gives CDR1 ENHRY, CDR2 SYGVKD. The CDR3 DNA is TGTGCCACCCGCCGGGGGCTGGACAGGGTTGACTATGGCTACACCTTC. Translation: CATRRGLDRVDYGYTF.

This clone showed up just once. This rearrangement joins TRBV28 to TRBJ2-7; tentative D call: TRBD2 (5 bases). The ends were cut back, 6 bases at V and 2 bases at J, with 17 bases in the middle. The CDR3 spans 15 residues. CDR1 is MDHEN, CDR2 SYDVKM, per germline. This chain's CDR3 is CASSLLSEVPYEQYF. DNA of the CDR3: TGTGCCAGCAGCCTACTTAGCGAGGTCCCCTACGAGCAGTACTTC.

The chain carries TRBV6-1 and TRBJ1-4; TRBD1 matches at 11 bases. This CDR3 has 16 amino acids. Germline V lookup: CDR1 MNHNS, CDR2 SASEGT. The junction had 6 bases not matched to a gene; V was cut back by 3 bases and J by 6 bases. CDR3 sequence (DNA): TGTGCCAGCAGTGATCCGGGACAGGGGGTTGATGAAAAACTGTTTTTT. It codes for CASSDPGQGVDEKLFF.

The CDR3 sequence: CASSILAGELFF. The CDR3 DNA sequence: TGTGCCAGCAGCATACTGGCCGGGGAGCTGTTTTTT. The chain combines TRBV5-8 with TRBJ2-2; D is ambiguous. CDR1 SGHTS and CDR2 YDEGEE come from the germline V gene. Trimming stripped 4 bases from V and 6 bases from J, with 7 bases between. This CDR3 region has 12 residues.

The chain uses TRBV5-1 and TRBJ2-1; 12 bases map to TRBD2. V lost 3 bases, J lost 4 bases, and 5 bases stayed unmatched. Germline V lookup: CDR1 SGHRS, CDR2 YFSETQ. The CDR3 has 16 residues. In DNA form, the CDR3 reads TGCGCCAGCAGCTCGACTAGCGGGAGTGCGTACAATGAGCAGTTCTTC. Protein sequence: CASSSTSGSAYNEQFF.

The V call is TRBV27, the J call TRBJ1-6, with no clear D. CDR3 length: 16 residues. The V gene's germline CDR1 is MNHEY and CDR2 SMNVEV (reference sequence). V was cut by 5 bases and J by 7 bases, with 18 bases left in between. The CDR3 coding sequence is TGTGCCAGCAGTCCGGGGATTCCGGGAGGGAATTCACCCCTCCACTTT. Translated, it gives CASSPGIPGGNSPLHF.